This is a list of T cell receptor beta chains from one sample in a study of Ad26.COV2.S vaccination and SARS-CoV-2 variants. The table came from immunoSEQ multiplex PCR; TCRdb's copy has only in-frame clones and leaves some out. The sample includes 300,000 to 400,000 clones, 85% to 90% of them seen just once. This material consisted of peripheral blood, taken in a trial of Ad26.COV2.S vaccine versus placebo. These receptors were collected from a person aged 18 to 65 who received the Ad26.COV2.S COVID-19 vaccine or a placebo. CDR3s include the opening cysteine and the closing phenylalanine or tryptophan. A D gene is named only where the DNA matches it firmly. Some rows have no size entry. The others give once, few or many, or a class for an expanded clone.

TRBJ2-7 - TRBV27 TRBD1 TGTGCCAGCTCCGGGACAGGGGGGTACGAGCAGTACTTC CASSGTGGYEQYF
TRBJ1-4 once TRBV5-6 - TGTGCCAGCAGCTTGAATCGGCTGATGAACGGACTGTTTTTT CASSLNRLMNGLFF
TRBJ2-7 once TRBV5-6 TRBD1 TGTGCCAGCAGCTGGGGGACAGCCGACGAGCAGTACTTC CASSWGTADEQYF
TRBJ1-4 - TRBV3-1/TRBV3-2 - TGTGCCAGCAGCCAAGAGTGGGGGGCGTTAGATGAAAAACTGTTTTTT CASSQEWGALDEKLFF
TRBJ2-7 - TRBV6-2/TRBV6-3 - TGTGCCAGCAGTTGGGGTTCAGGGGTCCCCTACGAGCAGTACTTC CASSWGSGVPYEQYF
TRBJ1-3 - TRBV6-6 - TGTGCCAGCAGTTACTGGCCTGGAAACACCATATATTTT CASSYWPGNTIYF
TRBJ2-1 - TRBV27 - TGTGCCAGCAGTTTATCCAGGCAGGGGAGGAACAATGAGCAGTTCTTC CASSLSRQGRNNEQFF
TRBJ2-6 once TRBV6-6 - TGTGCCAGCAGCCCTGACAGGCGCTCTGGGGCCAACGTCCTGACTTTC CASSPDRRSGANVLTF
TRBJ1-4 once TRBV2 - TGTGCCAGCAGGGACTCGGACAGAGAAAAACTGTTTTTT CASRDSDREKLFF
TRBJ2-1 - TRBV4-3 TRBD1 TGCGCCAGCAGCCAAGATCGGCAGGGGGTGGAGTTCTTC CASSQDRQGVEFF
TRBJ2-3 - TRBV13 TRBD2 TGTGCCAGCAGCCCAGGCGGTGCGCGGGGGGGCTATGGAGATACGCAGTATTTT CASSPGGARGGYGDTQYF
TRBJ1-4 - TRBV18 - TGTGCCACTTCAGGGGCCACTAATGAAAAACTGTTTTTT CATSGATNEKLFF
TRBJ1-2 - TRBV29-1 - TGCAGCGTTCAGGTCGGAGGTGCGGGACTCCACTATGGCTACACCTTC CSVQVGGAGLHYGYTF
TRBJ1-1 - TRBV7-9 - TGTGCCAGCAGCTTAGCGCCGAGGGTAAAGTCAGACACTGAAGCTTTCTTT CASSLAPRVKSDTEAFF
TRBJ1-6 - TRBV7-2 - TGTGCCAGCAGCTCTCCATACATGGGTTCACCCCTCCACTTT CASSSPYMGSPLHF
TRBJ1-2 - TRBV28 - TGTGCCAGCAGTTTAGCCGGGGCCCAACTAACTAACTATGGCTACACCTTC CASSLAGAQLTNYGYTF
TRBJ2-1 - TRBV28 TRBD2 TGTGCCAGCTCCGACCCCGGACTAGCGGGAGTTGAGCAGTTCTTC CASSDPGLAGVEQFF
TRBJ2-7 - TRBV6-5 - TGTGCCACCTACTCCTACGAGCAGTACTTC CATYSYEQYF
TRBJ2-7 - TRBV3-1/TRBV3-2 TRBD1 TGTGCCAGCGCACTCCCGGGACAGGGTCCCTACGAGCAGTACTTC CASALPGQGPYEQYF
TRBJ2-7 - TRBV6-2/TRBV6-3 TRBD2 TGTGCCAGCAGTTACTCTTTACTAGCGGGAGCCCCTTCCCACGAGCAGTACTTC CASSYSLLAGAPSHEQYF
TRBJ2-1 - TRBV7-2 TRBD2 TGTGCCAGCAGCTTCTTACTAGCGGGTAATGAGCAGTTCTTC CASSFLLAGNEQFF
TRBJ1-6 - TRBV3-1/TRBV3-2 TRBD1 TGTGCCAGCAGCCCCGGACAGGAAAATTCACCCCTCCACTTT CASSPGQENSPLHF
TRBJ2-1 - TRBV4-2 TRBD1 TGTGCCAGCAGCCAAGATAAAGGCAGGGGGTACAATGAGCAGTTCTTC CASSQDKGRGYNEQFF
TRBJ2-5 - TRBV28 - TGTGCCAGCAGTTTACCAGGCTTCCAAGAGACCCAGTACTTC CASSLPGFQETQYF
TRBJ2-1 - TRBV9 TRBD2 TGTGCCAGCAGCGTAGGCGGGGGGTTCTACAATGAGCAGTTCTTC CASSVGGGFYNEQFF
TRBJ1-2 - TRBV7-9 - TGTGCCAGCAGCTTAGCCGGAGGAGGCTACACCTTC CASSLAGGGYTF
TRBJ1-1 - TRBV27 TRBD1 TGTGCCAGCAGTTATTCATACAGGGGGAAAGCTTTCTTT CASSYSYRGKAFF
TRBJ1-6 - TRBV19 - TGTGCCAGTAGTGTTGACATCTCCTATAATTCACCCCTCCACTTT CASSVDISYNSPLHF
TRBJ1-2 - TRBV7-2 TRBD1 TGTGCCAGCAGCCAAAACAGGGGACACAACTATGGCTACACCTTC CASSQNRGHNYGYTF
TRBJ1-2 - TRBV7-9 - TGTGCCAGCAGCAAGACTCTCAGCGGTGGCTACACCTTC CASSKTLSGGYTF
TRBJ2-7 - TRBV28 TRBD1 TGTGCCAGCAAAATGACAGGGCCGTACTACGAGCAGTACTTC CASKMTGPYYEQYF
TRBJ1-2 few TRBV11-2 TRBD1 TGTGCCAGCAGCTTAAACCCGGGACAGGGAGATGGCTACACCTTC CASSLNPGQGDGYTF